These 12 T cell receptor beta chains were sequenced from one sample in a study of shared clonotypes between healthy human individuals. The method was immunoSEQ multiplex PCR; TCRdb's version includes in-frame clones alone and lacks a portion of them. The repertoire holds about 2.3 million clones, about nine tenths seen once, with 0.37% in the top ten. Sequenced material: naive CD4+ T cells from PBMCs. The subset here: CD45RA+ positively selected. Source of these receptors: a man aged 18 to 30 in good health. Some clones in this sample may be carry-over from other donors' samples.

The CDR3 DNA sequence: TGCGCCAGCAGCAGGATGGAGGGAAGCACCGGGGAGCTGTTTTTT. Encoded protein: CASSRMEGSTGELFF. The chain carries TRBV5-1 and TRBJ2-2, with D perhaps matching TRBD2 (6 bases). Per germline, CDR1 SGHRS and CDR2 YFSETQ. The CDR3 has 15 residues. The V and J ends lost 4 bases and 4 bases respectively, with 14 bases between them. The complete variable domain, with remaining parts taken from reference TRBV5-1 and TRBJ2-2, reads KAGVTQTPRYLIKTRGQQVTLSCSPISGHRSVSWYQQTPGQGLQFLFEYFSETQRNKGNFPGRFSGRQFSNSRSEMNVSTLELGDSALYLCASSRMEGSTGELFFGEGSRLTVL.

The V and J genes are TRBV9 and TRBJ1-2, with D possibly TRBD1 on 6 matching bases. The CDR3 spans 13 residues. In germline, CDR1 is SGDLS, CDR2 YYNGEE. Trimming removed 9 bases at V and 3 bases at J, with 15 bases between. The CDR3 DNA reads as TGTGCCACCGGCGGGGGCAGGGACTATGGCTACACCTTC. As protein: CATGGGRDYGYTF. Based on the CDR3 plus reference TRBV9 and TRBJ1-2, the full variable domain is DSGVTQTPKHLITATGQRVTLRCSPRSGDLSVYWYQQSLDQGLQFLIQYYNGEERAKGNILERFSAQQFPDLHSELNLSSLELGDSALYFCATGGGRDYGYTFGSGTRLTVV.

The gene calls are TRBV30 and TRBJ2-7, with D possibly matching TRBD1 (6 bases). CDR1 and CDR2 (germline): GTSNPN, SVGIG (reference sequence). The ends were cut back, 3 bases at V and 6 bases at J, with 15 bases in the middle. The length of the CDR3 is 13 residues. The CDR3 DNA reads TGTGCCTGGAGGCGACAGGCAATGAGCGAGCAGTACTTC. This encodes CAWRRQAMSEQYF.

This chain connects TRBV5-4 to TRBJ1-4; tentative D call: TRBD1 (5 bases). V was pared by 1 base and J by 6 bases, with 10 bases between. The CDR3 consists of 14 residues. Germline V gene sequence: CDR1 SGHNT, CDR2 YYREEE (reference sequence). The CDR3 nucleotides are TGTGCCAGCAGCTTGTCCAGGGACGATGAAAAACTGTTTTTT. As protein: CASSLSRDDEKLFF.

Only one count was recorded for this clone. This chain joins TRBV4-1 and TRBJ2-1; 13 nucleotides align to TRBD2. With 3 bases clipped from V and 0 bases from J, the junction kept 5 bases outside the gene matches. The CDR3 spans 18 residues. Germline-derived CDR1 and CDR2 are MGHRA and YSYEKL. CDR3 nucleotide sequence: TGCGCCAGCAGCCAGGGACTAGCGGGAATTATCTCCTACAATGAGCAGTTCTTC. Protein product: CASSQGLAGIISYNEQFF.

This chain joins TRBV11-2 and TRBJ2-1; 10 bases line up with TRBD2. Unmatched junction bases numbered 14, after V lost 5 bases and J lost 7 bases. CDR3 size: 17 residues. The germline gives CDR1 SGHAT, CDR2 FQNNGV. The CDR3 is CASSQNPLAGVRNEQFF. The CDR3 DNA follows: TGTGCCAGCAGCCAAAATCCCCTAGCGGGAGTTAGGAATGAGCAGTTCTTC.

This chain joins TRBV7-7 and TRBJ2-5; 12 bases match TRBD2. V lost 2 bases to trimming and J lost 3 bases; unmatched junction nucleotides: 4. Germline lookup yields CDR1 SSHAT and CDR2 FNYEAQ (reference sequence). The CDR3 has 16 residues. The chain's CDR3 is CASSLSGLAGKETQYF. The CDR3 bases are TGTGCCAGCAGCTTAAGCGGACTAGCGGGAAAAGAGACCCAGTACTTC.

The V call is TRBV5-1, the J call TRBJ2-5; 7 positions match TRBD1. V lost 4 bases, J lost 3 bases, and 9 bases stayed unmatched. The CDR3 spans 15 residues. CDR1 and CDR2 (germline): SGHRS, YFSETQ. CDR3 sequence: CASSLDRIHEETQYF. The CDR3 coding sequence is TGCGCCAGCAGCCTGGACAGGATCCATGAAGAGACCCAGTACTTC. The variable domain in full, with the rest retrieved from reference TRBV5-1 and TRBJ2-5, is KAGVTQTPRYLIKTRGQQVTLSCSPISGHRSVSWYQQTPGQGLQFLFEYFSETQRNKGNFPGRFSGRQFSNSRSEMNVSTLELGDSALYLCASSLDRIHEETQYFGPGTRLLVL.

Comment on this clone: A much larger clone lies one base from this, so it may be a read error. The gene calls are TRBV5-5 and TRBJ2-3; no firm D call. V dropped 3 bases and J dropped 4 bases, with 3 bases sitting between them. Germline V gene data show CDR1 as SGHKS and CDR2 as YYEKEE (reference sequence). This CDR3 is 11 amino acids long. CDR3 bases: TGTGCCAGCAGCTCAGCAGATACGCAGTATTTT. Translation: CASSSADTQYF.

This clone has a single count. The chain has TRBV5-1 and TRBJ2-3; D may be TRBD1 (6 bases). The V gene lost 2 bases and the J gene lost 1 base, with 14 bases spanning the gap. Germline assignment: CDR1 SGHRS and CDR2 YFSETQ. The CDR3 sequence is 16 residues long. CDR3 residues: CASSLQGVLGTDTQYF. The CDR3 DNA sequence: TGCGCCAGCAGCTTACAGGGTGTCCTAGGCACAGATACGCAGTATTTT.

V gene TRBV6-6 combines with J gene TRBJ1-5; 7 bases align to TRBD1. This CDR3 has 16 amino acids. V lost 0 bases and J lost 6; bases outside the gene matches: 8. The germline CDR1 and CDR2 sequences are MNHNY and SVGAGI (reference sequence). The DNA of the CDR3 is TGTGCCAGCAGTTACTCGACCAGGGGGTCTTTTCAGCCCCAGCATTTT. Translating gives CASSYSTRGSFQPQHF.

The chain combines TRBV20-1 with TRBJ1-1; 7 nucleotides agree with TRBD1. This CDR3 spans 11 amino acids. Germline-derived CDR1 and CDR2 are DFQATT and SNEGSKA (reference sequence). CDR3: CTAGTVTEAFF. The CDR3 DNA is TGCACGGCCGGGACAGTCACTGAAGCTTTCTTT.